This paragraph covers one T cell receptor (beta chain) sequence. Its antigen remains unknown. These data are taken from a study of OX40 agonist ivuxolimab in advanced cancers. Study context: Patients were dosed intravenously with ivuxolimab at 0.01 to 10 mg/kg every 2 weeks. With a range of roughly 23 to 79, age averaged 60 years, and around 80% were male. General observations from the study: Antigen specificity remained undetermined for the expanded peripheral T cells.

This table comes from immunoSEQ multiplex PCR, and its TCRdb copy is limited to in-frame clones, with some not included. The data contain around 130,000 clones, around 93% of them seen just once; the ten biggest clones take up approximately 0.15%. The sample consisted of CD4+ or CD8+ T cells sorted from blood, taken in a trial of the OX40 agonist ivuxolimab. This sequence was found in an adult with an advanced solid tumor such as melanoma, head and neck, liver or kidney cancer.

The CDR3 spells CASSLVSRGPGEQFF. The CDR3 DNA reads as TGTGCCAGCAGCTTAGTTTCCAGGGGGCCTGGTGAGCAGTTCTTC. The V call is TRBV7-2, the J call TRBJ2-1; 8 nucleotides align to TRBD1. The CDR3 has 15 residues. J lost 9 bases, V lost 1 base, and 8 bases had no gene match. Per the germline V gene, CDR1 is SGHTA and CDR2 is FQGNSA.